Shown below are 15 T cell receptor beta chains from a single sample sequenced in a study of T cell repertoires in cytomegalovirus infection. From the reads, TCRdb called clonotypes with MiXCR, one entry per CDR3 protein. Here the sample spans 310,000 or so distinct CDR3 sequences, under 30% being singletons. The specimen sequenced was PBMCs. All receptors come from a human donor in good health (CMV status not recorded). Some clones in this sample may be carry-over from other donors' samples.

The CDR3 bases are TGTGCCAGCAGCTTAGCCGGGGTGGGCAATAATTCACCCCTCCACTTT. Protein: CASSLAGVGNNSPLHF. This chain links TRBV7-9 with TRBJ1-6; unclear D gene. V gave up 0 bases and J gave up 5 bases, with 11 bases separating them. Germline V gives CDR1 SEHNR, CDR2 FQNEAQ (reference sequence). This CDR3 is 16 amino acids long.

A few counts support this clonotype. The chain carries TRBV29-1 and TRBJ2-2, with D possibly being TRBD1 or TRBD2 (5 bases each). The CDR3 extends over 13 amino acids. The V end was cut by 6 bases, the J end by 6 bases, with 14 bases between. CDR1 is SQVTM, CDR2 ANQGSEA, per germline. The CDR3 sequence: CSVAGGVPGELFF. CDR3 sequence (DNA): TGCAGCGTAGCTGGGGGAGTTCCCGGGGAGCTGTTTTTT.

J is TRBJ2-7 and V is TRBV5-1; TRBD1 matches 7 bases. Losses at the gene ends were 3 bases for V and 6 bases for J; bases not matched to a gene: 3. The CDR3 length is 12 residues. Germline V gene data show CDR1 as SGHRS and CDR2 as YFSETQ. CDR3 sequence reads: CASSSGQAEQYF. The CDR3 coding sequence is TGCGCCAGCAGCTCCGGACAGGCCGAGCAGTACTTC. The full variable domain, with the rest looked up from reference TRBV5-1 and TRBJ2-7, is KAGVTQTPRYLIKTRGQQVTLSCSPISGHRSVSWYQQTPGQGLQFLFEYFSETQRNKGNFPGRFSGRQFSNSRSEMNVSTLELGDSALYLCASSSGQAEQYFGPGTRLTVT.

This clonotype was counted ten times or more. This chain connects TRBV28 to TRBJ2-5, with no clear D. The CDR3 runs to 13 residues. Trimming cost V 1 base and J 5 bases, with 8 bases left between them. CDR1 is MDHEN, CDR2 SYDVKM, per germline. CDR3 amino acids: CASSLSGSETQYF. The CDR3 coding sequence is TGTGCCAGCAGTTTATCCGGCTCTGAGACCCAGTACTTC.

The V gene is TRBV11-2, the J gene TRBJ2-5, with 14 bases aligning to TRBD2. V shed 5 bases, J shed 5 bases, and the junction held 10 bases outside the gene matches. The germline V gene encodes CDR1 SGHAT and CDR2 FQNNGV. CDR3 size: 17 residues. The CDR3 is CASSTGLAGGIGETQYF. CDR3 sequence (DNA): TGTGCCAGCAGCACCGGACTAGCGGGGGGCATCGGCGAGACCCAGTACTTC. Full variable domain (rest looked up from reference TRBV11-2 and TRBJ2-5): EAGVAQSPRYKIIEKRQSVAFWCNPISGHATLYWYQQILGQGPKLLIQFQNNGVVDDSQLPKDRFSAERLKGVDSTLKIQPAKLEDSAVYLCASSTGLAGGIGETQYFGPGTRLLVL.

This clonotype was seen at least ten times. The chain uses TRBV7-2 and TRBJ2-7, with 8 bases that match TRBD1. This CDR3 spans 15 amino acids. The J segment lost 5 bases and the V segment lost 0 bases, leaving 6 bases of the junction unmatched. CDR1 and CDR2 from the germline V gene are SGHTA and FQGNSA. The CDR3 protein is CASSLARTGKNEQYF. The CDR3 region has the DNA TGTGCCAGCAGCTTAGCTCGGACAGGGAAGAACGAGCAGTACTTC.

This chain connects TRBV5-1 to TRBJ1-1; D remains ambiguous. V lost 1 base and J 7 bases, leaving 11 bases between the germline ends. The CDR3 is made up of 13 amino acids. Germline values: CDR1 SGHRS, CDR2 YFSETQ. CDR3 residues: CASSLRLGGEAFF. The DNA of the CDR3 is TGCGCCAGCAGCTTGAGGCTTGGCGGTGAAGCTTTCTTT.

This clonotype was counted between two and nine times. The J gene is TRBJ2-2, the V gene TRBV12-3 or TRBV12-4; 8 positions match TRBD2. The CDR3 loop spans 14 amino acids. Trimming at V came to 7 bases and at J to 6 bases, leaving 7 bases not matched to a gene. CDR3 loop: CASNVAGGAGELFF. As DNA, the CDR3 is TGTGCCAGCAATGTTGCGGGAGGTGCCGGGGAGCTGTTTTTT.

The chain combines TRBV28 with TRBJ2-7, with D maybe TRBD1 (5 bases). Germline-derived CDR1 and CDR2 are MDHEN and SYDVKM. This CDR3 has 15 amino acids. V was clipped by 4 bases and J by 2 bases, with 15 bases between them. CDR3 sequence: CASSSAPQGAYEQYF. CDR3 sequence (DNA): TGTGCCAGCAGTTCCGCCCCCCAGGGCGCCTACGAGCAGTACTTC.

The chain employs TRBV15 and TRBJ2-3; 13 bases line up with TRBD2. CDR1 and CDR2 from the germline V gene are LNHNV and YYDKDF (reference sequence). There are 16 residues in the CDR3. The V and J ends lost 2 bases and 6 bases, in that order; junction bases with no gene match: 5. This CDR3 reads CATSRLGTSGADTQYF. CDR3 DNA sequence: TGTGCCACCAGCAGACTGGGGACTAGCGGGGCGGATACGCAGTATTTT.

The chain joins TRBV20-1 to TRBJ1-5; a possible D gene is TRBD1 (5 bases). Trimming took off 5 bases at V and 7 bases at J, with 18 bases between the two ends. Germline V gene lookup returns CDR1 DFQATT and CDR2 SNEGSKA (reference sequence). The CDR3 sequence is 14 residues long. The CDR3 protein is CSALPSQGVQPQHF. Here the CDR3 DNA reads TGCAGTGCTCTCCCGTCCCAGGGTGTCCAGCCCCAGCATTTT.

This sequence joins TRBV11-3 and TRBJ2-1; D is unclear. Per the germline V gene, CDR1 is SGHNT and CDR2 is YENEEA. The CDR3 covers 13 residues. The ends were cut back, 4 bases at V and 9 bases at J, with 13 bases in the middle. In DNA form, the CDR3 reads TGTGCCAGCAGCTCGACAAGAATGGGTGAGCAGTTCTTC. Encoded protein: CASSSTRMGEQFF. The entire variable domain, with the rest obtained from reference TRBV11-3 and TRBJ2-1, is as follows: EAGVVQSPRYKIIEKKQPVAFWCNPISGHNTLYWYLQNLGQGPELLIRYENEEAVDDSQLPKDRFSAERLKGVDSTLKIQPAELGDSAVYLCASSSTRMGEQFFGPGTRLTVL.

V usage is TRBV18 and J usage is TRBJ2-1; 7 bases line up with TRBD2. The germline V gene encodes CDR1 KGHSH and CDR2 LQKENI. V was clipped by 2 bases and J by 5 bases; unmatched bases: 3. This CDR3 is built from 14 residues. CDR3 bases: TGTGCCAGCTCACCAAAACGGGGGGACAATGAGCAGTTCTTC. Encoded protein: CASSPKRGDNEQFF.

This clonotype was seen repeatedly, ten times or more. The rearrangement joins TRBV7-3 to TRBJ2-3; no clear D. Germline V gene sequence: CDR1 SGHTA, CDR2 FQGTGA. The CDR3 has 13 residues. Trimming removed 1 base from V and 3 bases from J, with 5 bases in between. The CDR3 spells CASSLSRTDTQYF. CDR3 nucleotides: TGTGCCAGCAGCTTAAGTAGAACAGATACGCAGTATTTT.

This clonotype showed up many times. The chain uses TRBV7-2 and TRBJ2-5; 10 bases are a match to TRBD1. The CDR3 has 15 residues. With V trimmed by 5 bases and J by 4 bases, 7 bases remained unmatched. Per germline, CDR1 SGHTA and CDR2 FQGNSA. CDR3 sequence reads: CASSPQTGGGETQYF. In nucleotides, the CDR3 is TGTGCCAGCAGCCCTCAGACAGGGGGCGGAGAGACCCAGTACTTC.